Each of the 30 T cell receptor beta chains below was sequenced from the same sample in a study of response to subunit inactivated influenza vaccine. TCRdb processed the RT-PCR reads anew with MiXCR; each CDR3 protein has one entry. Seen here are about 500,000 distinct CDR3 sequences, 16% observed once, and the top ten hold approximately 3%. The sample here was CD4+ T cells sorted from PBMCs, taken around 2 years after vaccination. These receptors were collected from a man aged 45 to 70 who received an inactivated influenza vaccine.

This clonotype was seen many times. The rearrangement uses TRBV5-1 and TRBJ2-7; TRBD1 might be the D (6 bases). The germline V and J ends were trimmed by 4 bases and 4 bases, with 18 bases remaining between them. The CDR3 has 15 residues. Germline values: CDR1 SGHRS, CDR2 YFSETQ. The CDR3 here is CASSLDVRDTYEQYF. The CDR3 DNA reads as TGCGCCAGCAGCCTCGATGTTCGGGACACTTACGAGCAGTACTTC.

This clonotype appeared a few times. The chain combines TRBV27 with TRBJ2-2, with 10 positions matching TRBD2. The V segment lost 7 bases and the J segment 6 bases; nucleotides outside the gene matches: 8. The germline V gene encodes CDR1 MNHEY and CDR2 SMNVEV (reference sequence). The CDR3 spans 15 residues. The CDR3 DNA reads TGTGCCAGCACCGAAGGGCTAGCGGGAGCCGGGGAGCTGTTTTTT. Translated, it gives CASTEGLAGAGELFF.

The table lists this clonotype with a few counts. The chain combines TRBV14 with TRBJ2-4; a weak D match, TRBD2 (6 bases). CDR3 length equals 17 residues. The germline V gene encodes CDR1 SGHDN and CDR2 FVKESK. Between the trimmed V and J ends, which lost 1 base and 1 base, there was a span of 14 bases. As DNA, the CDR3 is TGTGCCAGCAGCCAAGTAGGAGCGGGCCTTGCCAAAAACATTCAGTACTTC. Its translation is CASSQVGAGLAKNIQYF.

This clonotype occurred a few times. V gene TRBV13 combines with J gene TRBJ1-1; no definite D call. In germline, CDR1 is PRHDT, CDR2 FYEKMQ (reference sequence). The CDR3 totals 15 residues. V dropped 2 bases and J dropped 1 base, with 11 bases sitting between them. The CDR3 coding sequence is TGTGCCAGCAGCTTAATGCCGGTACCGAACACTGAAGCTTTCTTT. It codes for CASSLMPVPNTEAFF.

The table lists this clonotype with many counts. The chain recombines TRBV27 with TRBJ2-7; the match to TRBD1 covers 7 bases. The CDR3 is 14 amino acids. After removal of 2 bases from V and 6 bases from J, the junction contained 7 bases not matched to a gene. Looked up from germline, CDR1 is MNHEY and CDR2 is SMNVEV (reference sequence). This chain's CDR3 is CASSLTRQGTEQYF. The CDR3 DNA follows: TGTGCCAGCAGTTTAACCAGACAGGGTACCGAGCAGTACTTC.

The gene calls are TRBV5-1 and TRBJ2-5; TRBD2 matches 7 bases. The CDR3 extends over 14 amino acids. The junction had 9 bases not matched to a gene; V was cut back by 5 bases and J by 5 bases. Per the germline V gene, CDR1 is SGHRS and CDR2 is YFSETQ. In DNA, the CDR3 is TGCGCCAGCAGAGGTCTAGCGGCTGGGGAGACCCAGTACTTC. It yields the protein CASRGLAAGETQYF.

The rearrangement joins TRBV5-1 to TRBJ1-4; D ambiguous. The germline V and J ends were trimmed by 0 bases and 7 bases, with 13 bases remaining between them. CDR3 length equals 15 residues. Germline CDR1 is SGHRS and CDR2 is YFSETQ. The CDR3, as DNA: TGCGCCAGCAGCTTGGTGGCAGCACTAGGTGAAAAACTGTTTTTT. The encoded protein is CASSLVAALGEKLFF.

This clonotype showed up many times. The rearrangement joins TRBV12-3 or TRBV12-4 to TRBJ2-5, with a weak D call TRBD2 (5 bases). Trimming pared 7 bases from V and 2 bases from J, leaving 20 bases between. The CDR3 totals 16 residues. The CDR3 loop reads CASIFLFPAVQETQYF. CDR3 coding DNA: TGTGCCAGCATCTTCCTTTTCCCAGCGGTTCAAGAGACCCAGTACTTC.

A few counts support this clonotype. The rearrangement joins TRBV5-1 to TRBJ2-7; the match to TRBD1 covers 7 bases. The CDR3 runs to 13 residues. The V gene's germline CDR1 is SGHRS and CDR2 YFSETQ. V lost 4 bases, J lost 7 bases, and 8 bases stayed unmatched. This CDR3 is CASSLGQDKEQYF. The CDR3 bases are TGCGCCAGCAGCCTAGGACAGGACAAAGAGCAGTACTTC.

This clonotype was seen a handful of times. The CDR3 sequence is CSARPGGLAAAQYF. The CDR3 DNA follows: TGCAGTGCTAGACCGGGAGGACTAGCGGCCGCGCAGTATTTT. The chain joins TRBV20-1 to TRBJ2-3; 10 bases align to TRBD2. The CDR3 totals 14 residues. V lost 2 bases and J lost 10; bases outside the gene matches: 9. The V gene's germline CDR1 is DFQATT and CDR2 SNEGSKA (reference sequence).

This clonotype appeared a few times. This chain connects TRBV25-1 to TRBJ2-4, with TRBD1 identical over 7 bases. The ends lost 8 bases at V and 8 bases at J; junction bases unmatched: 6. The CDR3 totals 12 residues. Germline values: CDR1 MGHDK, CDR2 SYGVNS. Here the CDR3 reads CASSRQGDIQYF. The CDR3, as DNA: TGTGCCAGCTCTCGACAGGGCGACATTCAGTACTTC.

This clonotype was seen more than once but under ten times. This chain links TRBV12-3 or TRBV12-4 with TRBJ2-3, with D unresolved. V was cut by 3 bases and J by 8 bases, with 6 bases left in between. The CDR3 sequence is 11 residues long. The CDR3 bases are TGTGCCAGCAGTTTGACGTTTACGCAGTATTTT. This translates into CASSLTFTQYF.

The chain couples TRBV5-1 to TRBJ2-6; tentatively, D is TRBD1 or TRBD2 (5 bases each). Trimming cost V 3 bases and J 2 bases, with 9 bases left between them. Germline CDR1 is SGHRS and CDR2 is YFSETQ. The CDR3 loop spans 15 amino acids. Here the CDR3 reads CASSWDGTGANVLTF. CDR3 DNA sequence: TGCGCCAGCAGCTGGGACGGTACTGGGGCCAACGTCCTGACTTTC.

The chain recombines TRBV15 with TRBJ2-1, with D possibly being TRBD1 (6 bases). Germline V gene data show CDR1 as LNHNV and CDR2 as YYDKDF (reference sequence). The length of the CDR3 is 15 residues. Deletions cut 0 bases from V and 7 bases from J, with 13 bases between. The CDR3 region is CATSRDDRFGNEQFF. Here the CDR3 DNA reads TGTGCCACCAGCAGAGATGACAGGTTTGGAAATGAGCAGTTCTTC. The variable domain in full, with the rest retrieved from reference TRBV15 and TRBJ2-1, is DAMVIQNPRYQVTQFGKPVTLSCSQTLNHNVMYWYQQKSSQAPKLLFHYYDKDFNNEADTPDNFQSRRPNTSFCFLDIRSPGLGDTAMYLCATSRDDRFGNEQFFGPGTRLTVL.

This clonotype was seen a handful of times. The CDR3, as DNA: TGTGCCATCAGTGAGTCAGGGTTCGACGAGCAGTACTTC. This codes for CAISESGFDEQYF. This chain joins TRBV10-3 and TRBJ2-7; D unclear. The CDR3 covers 13 residues. CDR1 is ENHRY and CDR2 is SYGVKD in the germline V gene. V lost 0 bases, J lost 5 bases, and 8 bases lay in between.

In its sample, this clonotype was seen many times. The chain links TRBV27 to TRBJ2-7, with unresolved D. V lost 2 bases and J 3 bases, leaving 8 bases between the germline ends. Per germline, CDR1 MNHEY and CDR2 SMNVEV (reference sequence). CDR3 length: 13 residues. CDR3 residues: CASSLRESYEQYF. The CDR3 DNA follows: TGTGCCAGCAGTTTAAGAGAGAGCTACGAGCAGTACTTC.

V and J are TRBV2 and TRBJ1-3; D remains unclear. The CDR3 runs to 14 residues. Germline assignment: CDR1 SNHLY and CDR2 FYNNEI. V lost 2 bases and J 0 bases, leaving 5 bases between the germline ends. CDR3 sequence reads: CASSEMNSGNTIYF. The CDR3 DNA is TGTGCCAGCAGTGAAATGAACTCTGGAAACACCATATATTTT.

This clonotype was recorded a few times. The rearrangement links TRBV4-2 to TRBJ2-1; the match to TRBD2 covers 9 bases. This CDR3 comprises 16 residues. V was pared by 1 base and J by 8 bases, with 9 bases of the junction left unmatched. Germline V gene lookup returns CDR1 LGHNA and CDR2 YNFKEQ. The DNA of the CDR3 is TGTGCCAGCAGCCAAGGTTTGCGGGGGGGCCGGTATGAGCAGTTCTTC. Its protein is CASSQGLRGGRYEQFF.

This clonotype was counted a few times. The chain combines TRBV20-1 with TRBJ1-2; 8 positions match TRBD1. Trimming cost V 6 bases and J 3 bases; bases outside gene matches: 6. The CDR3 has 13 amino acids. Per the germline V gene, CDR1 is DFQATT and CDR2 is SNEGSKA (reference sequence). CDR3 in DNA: TGCAGTGCCCGTACAGGGGGAGACTATGGCTACACCTTC. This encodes CSARTGGDYGYTF.

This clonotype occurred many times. CDR3 sequence (DNA): TGCGCCAGCAGCTTGAAAGAGACCCAGTACTTC. It yields the protein CASSLKETQYF. This chain uses TRBV5-1 with TRBJ2-5; D uncertain. V lost 1 base and J 3 bases, leaving 1 base between the germline ends. This CDR3 is 11 amino acids long. CDR1 and CDR2 from the germline V gene are SGHRS and YFSETQ.

The CDR3 bases are TGCAGTGCTACGGGCGGCACCTACGAGCAGTACTTC. It encodes CSATGGTYEQYF. V gene TRBV20-1 combines with J gene TRBJ2-7; D is ambiguous. With 4 bases removed from V and 2 bases from J, the gap between germline ends came to 9 bases. CDR1 and CDR2 (germline): DFQATT, SNEGSKA (reference sequence). The CDR3 runs to 12 residues.

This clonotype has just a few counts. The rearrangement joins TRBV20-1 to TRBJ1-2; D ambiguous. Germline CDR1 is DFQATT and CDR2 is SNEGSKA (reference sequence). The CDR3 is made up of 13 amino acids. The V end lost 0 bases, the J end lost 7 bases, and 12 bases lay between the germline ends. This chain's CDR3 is CSARELVGSGYTF. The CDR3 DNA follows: TGCAGTGCTAGAGAACTTGTCGGCAGTGGCTACACCTTC.

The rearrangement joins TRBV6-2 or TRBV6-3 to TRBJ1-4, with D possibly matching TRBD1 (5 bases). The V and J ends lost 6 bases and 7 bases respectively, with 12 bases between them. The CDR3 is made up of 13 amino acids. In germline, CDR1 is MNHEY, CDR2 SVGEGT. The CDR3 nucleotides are TGTGCCAGCAGCCGCTGGGGCGGTGAAAAACTGTTTTTT. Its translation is CASSRWGGEKLFF.

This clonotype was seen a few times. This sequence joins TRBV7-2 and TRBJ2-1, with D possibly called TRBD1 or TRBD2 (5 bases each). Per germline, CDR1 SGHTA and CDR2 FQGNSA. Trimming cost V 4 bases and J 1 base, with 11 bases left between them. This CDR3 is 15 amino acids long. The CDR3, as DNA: TGTGCCAGCAGCTCGGGGCTGGGATCCTACAATGAGCAGTTCTTC. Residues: CASSSGLGSYNEQFF.

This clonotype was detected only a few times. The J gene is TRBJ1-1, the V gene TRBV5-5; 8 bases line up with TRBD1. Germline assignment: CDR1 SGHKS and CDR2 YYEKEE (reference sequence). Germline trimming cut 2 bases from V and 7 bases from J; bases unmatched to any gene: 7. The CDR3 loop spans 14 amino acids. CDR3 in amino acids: CASSFGSGTGEAFF. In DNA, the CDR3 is TGTGCCAGCAGCTTCGGGTCCGGGACAGGTGAAGCTTTCTTT.

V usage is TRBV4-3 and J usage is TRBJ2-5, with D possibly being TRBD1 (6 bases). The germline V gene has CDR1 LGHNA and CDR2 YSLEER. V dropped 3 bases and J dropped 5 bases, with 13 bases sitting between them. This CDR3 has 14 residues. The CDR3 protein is CASSQLTGFETQYF. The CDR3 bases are TGCGCCAGCAGCCAGTTAACAGGGTTCGAGACCCAGTACTTC.

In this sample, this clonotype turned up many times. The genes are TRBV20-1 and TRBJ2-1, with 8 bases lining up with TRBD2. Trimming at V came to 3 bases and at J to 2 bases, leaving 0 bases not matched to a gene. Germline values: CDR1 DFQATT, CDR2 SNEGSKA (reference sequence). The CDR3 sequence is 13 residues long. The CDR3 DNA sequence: TGCAGTGCTAGCGGGGGGGCCTACAATGAGCAGTTCTTC. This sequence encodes CSASGGAYNEQFF.

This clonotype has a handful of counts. CDR3 sequence reads: CASSQTGGPGEKLFF. As DNA, the CDR3 is TGCGCCAGCAGCCAAACAGGGGGACCTGGGGAAAAACTGTTTTTT. The chain couples TRBV4-3 to TRBJ1-4, with TRBD1 matching over 8 bases. V lost 2 bases and J lost 8; bases outside the gene matches: 7. The CDR3 has 15 residues. CDR1 and CDR2 from the germline V gene are LGHNA and YSLEER.

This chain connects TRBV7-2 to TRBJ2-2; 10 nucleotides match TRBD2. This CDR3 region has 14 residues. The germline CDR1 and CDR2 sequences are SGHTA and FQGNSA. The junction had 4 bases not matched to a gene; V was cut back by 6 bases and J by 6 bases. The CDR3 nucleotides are TGTGCCAGCAGATTAAGCGGGGGGGCCGGGGAGCTGTTTTTT. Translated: CASRLSGGAGELFF.

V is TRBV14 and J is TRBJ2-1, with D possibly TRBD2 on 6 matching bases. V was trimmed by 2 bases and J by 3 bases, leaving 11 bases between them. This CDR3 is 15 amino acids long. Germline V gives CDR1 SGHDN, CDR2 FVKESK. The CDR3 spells CASSQFAGLYNEQFF. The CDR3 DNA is TGTGCCAGCAGCCAATTTGCGGGACTCTACAATGAGCAGTTCTTC. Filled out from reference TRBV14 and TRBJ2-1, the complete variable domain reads EAGVTQFPSHSVIEKGQTVTLRCDPISGHDNLYWYRRVMGKEIKFLLHFVKESKQDESGMPNNRFLAERTGGTYSTLKVQPAELEDSGVYFCASSQFAGLYNEQFFGPGTRLTVL.